Following are 7 T cell receptor beta chains from one sample sequenced in a study of blood T cell repertoires in COVID-19. The repertoire was sequenced with immunoSEQ multiplex PCR; TCRdb's copy has only in-frame clones and lacks some. The table has tens of thousands of clones, about 85% seen once. The sequenced sample was peripheral blood. The receptor set was obtained from a woman older than 75 with acute or convalescent COVID-19.

The rearrangement links TRBV3-1 (or the pseudogene TRBV3-2) to TRBJ2-1; D gene ambiguous. Germline V gene sequence: CDR1 LGHDT, CDR2 YNNKEL (reference sequence). The germline V and J ends were trimmed by 3 bases and 7 bases, with 4 bases remaining between them. The CDR3 totals 11 residues. This chain's CDR3 is CASSHNNEQFF. The CDR3, as DNA: TGTGCCAGCAGCCATAATAATGAGCAGTTCTTC.

The rearrangement uses TRBV4-1 and TRBJ2-7; the D is unclear. Per the germline V gene, CDR1 is MGHRA and CDR2 is YSYEKL. Trimming removed 0 bases at V and 6 bases at J, with 12 bases between. The CDR3 consists of 14 residues. Written as DNA, the CDR3 is TGCGCCAGCAGCCAAGATATAAGAGTCTCCGAGCAGTACTTC. Its protein product is CASSQDIRVSEQYF.

This chain joins TRBV5-6 and TRBJ2-7, with TRBD2 identical over 7 bases. CDR3 length: 13 amino acids. Germline CDR1 reads SGHDT; CDR2 reads YYEEEE. V shed 4 bases, J shed 5 bases, and the junction held 6 bases outside the gene matches. Here the CDR3 reads CASSQRGSHEQYF. In nucleotides, the CDR3 is TGTGCCAGCAGCCAGCGGGGCAGCCACGAGCAGTACTTC. Full variable domain (missing parts from reference TRBV5-6 and TRBJ2-7): DAGVTQSPTHLIKTRGQQVTLRCSPKSGHDTVSWYQQALGQGPQFIFQYYEEEERQRGNFPDRFSGHQFPNYSSELNVNALLLGDSALYLCASSQRGSHEQYFGPGTRLTVT.

The gene calls are TRBV11-2 and TRBJ2-7; the match to TRBD2 covers 8 bases. CDR3 length equals 15 residues. Losses at the gene ends were 5 bases for V and 3 bases for J; bases not matched to a gene: 9. Germline CDR1 reads SGHAT; CDR2 reads FQNNGV. CDR3 in amino acids: CASSLIGGDGYEQYF. The CDR3 coding sequence is TGTGCCAGCAGCCTAATCGGGGGGGACGGCTACGAGCAGTACTTC. Full variable domain (remainder filled in from reference TRBV11-2 and TRBJ2-7): EAGVAQSPRYKIIEKRQSVAFWCNPISGHATLYWYQQILGQGPKLLIQFQNNGVVDDSQLPKDRFSAERLKGVDSTLKIQPAKLEDSAVYLCASSLIGGDGYEQYFGPGTRLTVT.

The chain combines TRBV12-5 with TRBJ1-3; maybe TRBD1 (6 bases). Germline loops: CDR1 LGHNT, CDR2 FRNRAP. V was pared by 1 base and J by 0 bases, with 22 bases between. This CDR3 has 20 amino acids. CDR3: CASGLAWTVNPLFSGNTIYF. CDR3 bases: TGTGCTAGTGGTTTGGCCTGGACAGTCAACCCCCTGTTCTCTGGAAACACCATATATTTT. Full variable domain (rest looked up from reference TRBV12-5 and TRBJ1-3): DARVTQTPRHKVTEMGQEVTMRCQPILGHNTVFWYRQTMMQGLELLAYFRNRAPLDDSGMPKDRFSAEMPDATLATLKIQPSEPRDSAVYFCASGLAWTVNPLFSGNTIYFGEGSWLTVV.

Only one count was recorded for this clone. The chain is built from TRBV6-2 or TRBV6-3 and TRBJ2-7; the match to TRBD2 covers 12 bases. Per germline, CDR1 MNHEY and CDR2 SVGEGT. CDR3 length equals 16 residues. Trimming at V came to 6 bases and at J to 4 bases, leaving 10 bases not matched to a gene. CDR3 sequence reads: CASSLTGTSGLYEQYF. DNA for the CDR3: TGTGCCAGCAGCTTGACAGGGACTAGCGGGCTTTACGAGCAGTACTTC.

This clone showed up just once. This CDR3 reads CATKTSGGGNEQYF. The CDR3 nucleotides read TGTGCCACAAAGACTAGCGGAGGAGGAAACGAGCAGTACTTC. The chain uses TRBV19 and TRBJ2-7; 9 bases match TRBD2. The germline gives CDR1 LNHDA, CDR2 SQIVND (reference sequence). V lost 10 bases to trimming and J lost 5 bases; unmatched junction nucleotides: 12. This CDR3 comprises 14 residues.